This T cell receptor beta chain came from a study of blood T cells in healthy people across ages. This clonotype was counted ten times or more. Primed by a sample-barcoded 5' primer and a J-beta primer mix, a second PCR proceeded for roughly 7 to 12 cycles. Each cDNA molecule received a tag from a template-switch adaptor that had 12 random nucleotides. One entry per CDR3 protein, called by TCRdb with MiXCR from the 5' RACE reads. The sample yields about 1.7 million distinct CDR3 sequences, roughly 30% seen once. Trimming took off 0 bases at V and 3 bases at J, with 12 bases between the two ends. The CDR3 length is 15 residues. CDR1 and CDR2 (germline): SGHTA, FQGTGA.

This sequence was found in a woman aged 25-40 years in good health. The sequenced sample consisted of blood. The chain links TRBV7-3 to TRBJ2-7, with a weak D call TRBD1 (6 bases). CDR3 DNA: TGTGCCAGCAGCTTAACTCCAGGGACATTCTACGAGCAGTACTTC. It is translated as CASSLTPGTFYEQYF.